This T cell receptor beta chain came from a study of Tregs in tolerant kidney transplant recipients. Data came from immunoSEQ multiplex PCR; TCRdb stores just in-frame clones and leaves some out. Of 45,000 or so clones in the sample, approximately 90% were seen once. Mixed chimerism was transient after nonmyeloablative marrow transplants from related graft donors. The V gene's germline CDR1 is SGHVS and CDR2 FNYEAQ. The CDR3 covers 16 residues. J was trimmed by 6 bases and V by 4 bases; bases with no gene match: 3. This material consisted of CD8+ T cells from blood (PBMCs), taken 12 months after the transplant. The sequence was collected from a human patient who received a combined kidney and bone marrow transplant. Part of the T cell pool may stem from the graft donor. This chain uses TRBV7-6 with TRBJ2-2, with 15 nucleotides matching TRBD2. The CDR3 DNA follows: TGTGCCAGCAGCTGGGGACTAGCGGGAGGTGCCGGGGAGCTGTTTTTT. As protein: CASSWGLAGGAGELFF.